Below, 27 T cell receptor beta chains from the same sample are listed, as sequenced in a study of blood T cell repertoires in COVID-19. TCRdb keeps only in-frame clones here, not all; method: immunoSEQ multiplex PCR. The sample consists of 210,000 or so clones, under 85% of them appearing once. The sample consisted of PBMCs or T cells enriched from blood (not recorded which). These receptors were collected from a man in his sixties who had recovered from COVID-19.

A few counts support this clone. The chain has TRBV19 and TRBJ1-4; tentatively, D is TRBD1 (5 bases). The V end lost 6 bases, the J end lost 4 bases, and 15 bases lay between the germline ends. This CDR3 spans 15 amino acids. The germline gives CDR1 LNHDA, CDR2 SQIVND (reference sequence). CDR3 amino acids: CASSQTANFNEKLFF. The CDR3 DNA is TGTGCCAGTAGCCAGACAGCAAACTTTAATGAAAAACTGTTTTTT.

The genes are TRBV27 and TRBJ2-7; 13 nucleotides align to TRBD2. Germline lookup yields CDR1 MNHEY and CDR2 SMNVEV (reference sequence). This CDR3 spans 15 amino acids. Trimming at V came to 3 bases and at J to 2 bases, leaving 1 base not matched to a gene. CDR3 sequence (DNA): TGTGCCAGCAGTTTGACTAGCGGGGGGCCCTACGAGCAGTACTTC. Residues: CASSLTSGGPYEQYF.

The chain joins TRBV11-3 to TRBJ2-1; D remains ambiguous. The germline CDR1 and CDR2 sequences are SGHNT and YENEEA. V was trimmed by 0 bases and J by 3 bases, leaving 6 bases between them. The CDR3 has 14 residues. The CDR3 region has the DNA TGTGCCAGCAGCTTAGACGACATCTACAATGAGCAGTTCTTC. It encodes CASSLDDIYNEQFF.

The CDR3 protein is CASSPESGENIQYF. For the CDR3, the DNA is TGTGCCAGCTCACCCGAGTCAGGGGAAAACATTCAGTACTTC. V usage is TRBV18 and J usage is TRBJ2-4, with D perhaps matching TRBD1 (6 bases). The germline CDR1 and CDR2 sequences are KGHSH and LQKENI. V lost 3 bases to trimming and J lost 5 bases, with 11 bases between them. The CDR3 has 14 amino acids.

The chain carries TRBV13 and TRBJ1-2; weak D call: TRBD1 (5 bases). This CDR3 comprises 16 residues. Germline CDR1 reads PRHDT; CDR2 reads FYEKMQ (reference sequence). The V and J ends lost 3 bases and 5 bases respectively, with 19 bases between them. The CDR3 nucleotides read TGTGCCAGCAGCTTTGGGGGGAGTGAGAAGATATATGGCTACACCTTC. It codes for CASSFGGSEKIYGYTF.

This clone was found a few times. V and J are TRBV5-1 and TRBJ2-2; D remains ambiguous. Germline CDR1 is SGHRS and CDR2 is YFSETQ. Trimming stripped 0 bases from V and 6 bases from J, with 6 bases between. This CDR3 has 13 amino acids. The DNA of the CDR3 is TGCGCCAGCAGCTTGGGAGGAGCCGGGGAGCTGTTTTTT. Translated: CASSLGGAGELFF. Supplemented by reference TRBV5-1 and TRBJ2-2, the full variable domain reads KAGVTQTPRYLIKTRGQQVTLSCSPISGHRSVSWYQQTPGQGLQFLFEYFSETQRNKGNFPGRFSGRQFSNSRSEMNVSTLELGDSALYLCASSLGGAGELFFGEGSRLTVL.

The chain recombines TRBV6-1 with TRBJ1-1, with D tentatively TRBD1 (6 bases). CDR1 and CDR2 from the germline V gene are MNHNS and SASEGT. V lost 4 bases to trimming and J lost 1 base, with 22 bases between them. The CDR3 runs to 18 residues. The CDR3 spells CASSVSSVAGTRNTEAFF. The CDR3 DNA reads as TGTGCCAGCAGTGTTTCCTCGGTCGCCGGGACAAGGAACACTGAAGCTTTCTTT.

The chain's CDR3 is CASSDLGQTTDTQYF. The CDR3 bases are TGTGCCAGCAGTGATTTAGGACAGACCACAGATACGCAGTATTTT. The genes are TRBV2 and TRBJ2-3, with D maybe TRBD1 (6 bases). Per germline, CDR1 SNHLY and CDR2 FYNNEI. The CDR3 covers 15 residues. The germline V and J ends were trimmed by 3 bases and 2 bases, with 12 bases remaining between them.

V is TRBV30 and J is TRBJ2-3; D possibly corresponds to TRBD1 (5 bases). This CDR3 contains 14 residues. Trimming stripped 4 bases from V and 0 bases from J, with 11 bases between. Looked up from germline, CDR1 is GTSNPN and CDR2 is SVGIG (reference sequence). CDR3 residues: CAWTRQTSTDTQYF. The CDR3 DNA reads as TGTGCCTGGACTAGACAGACTAGCACAGATACGCAGTATTTT.

The rearrangement links TRBV5-1 to TRBJ2-2; the D gene is possibly TRBD1 (6 bases). Trimming left V 0 bases short and J 3 bases short, with 9 bases between. The CDR3 covers 15 residues. Germline V gene lookup returns CDR1 SGHRS and CDR2 YFSETQ. CDR3 DNA sequence: TGCGCCAGCAGCTTGGCCAGGGGTGACACCGGGGAGCTGTTTTTT. The encoded protein is CASSLARGDTGELFF.

This chain links TRBV29-1 with TRBJ2-2; possible D gene TRBD1, 6 bases. CDR1 and CDR2 (germline): SQVTM, ANQGSEA. V shed 4 bases and J shed 3 bases, with 9 bases lying between them. CDR3 size: 13 residues. CDR3 coding DNA: TGCAGCGTTGGGACAGCTTACACCGGGGAGCTGTTTTTT. This sequence encodes CSVGTAYTGELFF.

The chain links TRBV27 to TRBJ1-4; a weak D match, TRBD1 (6 bases). Germline CDR1 and CDR2: MNHEY and SMNVEV (reference sequence). Trimming took off 5 bases at V and 9 bases at J, with 16 bases between the two ends. This CDR3 has 14 residues. The CDR3 DNA reads as TGTGCCAGCAGTGCGGACAGACTATTGCAAAAACTGTTTTTT. Translating gives CASSADRLLQKLFF. The full variable domain, rest sourced from reference TRBV27 and TRBJ1-4, is EAQVTQNPRYLITVTGKKLTVTCSQNMNHEYMSWYRQDPGLGLRQIYYSMNVEVTDKGDVPEGYKVSRKEKRNFPLILESPSPNQTSLYFCASSADRLLQKLFFGSGTQLSVL.

The chain links TRBV18 to TRBJ1-1, with D perhaps matching TRBD1 (5 bases). This CDR3 is built from 15 residues. Germline CDR1 and CDR2: KGHSH and LQKENI. The V and J ends lost 2 bases and 1 base respectively, with 11 bases between them. Written as DNA, the CDR3 is TGTGCCAGCTCACCAGACAGTTTGGAGAACACTGAAGCTTTCTTT. Translated: CASSPDSLENTEAFF.

This chain links TRBV5-1 with TRBJ1-5, with 8 bases that match TRBD1. The J segment lost 9 bases and the V segment lost 4 bases, leaving 9 bases of the junction unmatched. Germline CDR1 and CDR2: SGHRS and YFSETQ. This CDR3 has 14 residues. The CDR3 sequence: CASSPGQGGTPQHF. CDR3 sequence (DNA): TGCGCCAGCAGCCCCGGACAGGGCGGAACGCCCCAGCATTTT.

The chain employs TRBV20-1 and TRBJ2-3; D remains ambiguous. Trimming cost V 3 bases and J 6 bases, with 7 bases left between them. CDR1 and CDR2 from the germline V gene are DFQATT and SNEGSKA (reference sequence). The CDR3 covers 11 residues. CDR3 region: CSASVLDTQYF. The CDR3, as DNA: TGCAGTGCTAGTGTCCTTGATACGCAGTATTTT.

The rearrangement uses TRBV5-6 and TRBJ1-5; 7 bases map to TRBD1. The CDR3 spans 15 residues. Germline CDR1 is SGHDT and CDR2 is YYEEEE. With V trimmed by 0 bases and J by 3 bases, 3 bases remained unmatched. The CDR3 region has the DNA TGTGCCAGCAGCTTGGGCACAGGGGACAATCAGCCCCAGCATTTT. It is translated as CASSLGTGDNQPQHF.

The chain uses TRBV7-2 and TRBJ1-2; 9 bases map to TRBD1. The V gene end was trimmed by 5 bases and the J gene end by 8 bases; junction bases not matched to a gene: 6. CDR1 is SGHTA, CDR2 FQGNSA, per germline. The CDR3 loop spans 13 amino acids. The CDR3 is CASSPDRGIGYTF. The CDR3 DNA is TGTGCCAGCAGCCCGGACAGGGGTATCGGCTACACCTTC. Based on the CDR3 plus reference TRBV7-2 and TRBJ1-2, the full variable domain is GAGVSQSPSNKVTEKGKDVELRCDPISGHTALYWYRQSLGQGLEFLIYFQGNSAPDKSGLPSDRFSAERTGGSVSTLTIQRTQQEDSAVYLCASSPDRGIGYTFGSGTRLTVV.

This sequence joins TRBV4-3 and TRBJ1-2, with TRBD1 matching over 7 bases. CDR3 length equals 18 residues. The germline CDR1 and CDR2 sequences are LGHNA and YSLEER. With 0 bases clipped from V and 5 bases from J, the junction kept 15 bases outside the gene matches. CDR3 sequence: CASSQDLGQARTIYGYTF. CDR3 bases: TGCGCCAGCAGCCAAGATCTAGGACAGGCCCGAACGATATATGGCTACACCTTC.

The chain links TRBV5-1 to TRBJ2-7, with unresolved D. Germline V CDR1 and CDR2: SGHRS, YFSETQ. The CDR3 covers 13 residues. Trimming cost V 5 bases and J 2 bases, with 11 bases left between them. The CDR3 is CASRVPETYEQYF. In nucleotides, the CDR3 is TGCGCCAGCAGGGTACCGGAGACCTACGAGCAGTACTTC.

This clone was counted once. V gene TRBV15 combines with J gene TRBJ1-1; D gene unclear. Germline V gene data show CDR1 as LNHNV and CDR2 as YYDKDF (reference sequence). The CDR3 covers 18 residues. V gave up 2 bases and J gave up 1 base, with 20 bases separating them. Here the CDR3 DNA reads TGTGCCACCAGCAGAAACCCCATGGGTGCCGGGTCGAACACTGAAGCTTTCTTT. This gives the protein CATSRNPMGAGSNTEAFF.

CDR3 DNA sequence: TGCGCCAGCAGCCAAGATAGGGGATCTAACTATGGCTACACCTTC. As protein: CASSQDRGSNYGYTF. This rearrangement joins TRBV4-3 to TRBJ1-2; D possibly corresponds to TRBD1 (5 bases). Germline V gives CDR1 LGHNA, CDR2 YSLEER. Trimming removed 0 bases from V and 0 bases from J, with 8 bases in between. CDR3 length equals 15 residues.

This chain uses TRBV5-1 with TRBJ2-7, with TRBD1 matching over 8 bases. Germline V gene data show CDR1 as SGHRS and CDR2 as YFSETQ. The CDR3 is 13 residues long. After removal of 4 bases from V and 6 bases from J, the junction contained 6 bases not matched to a gene. Here the CDR3 DNA reads TGCGCCAGCAGCCAAGGACAGGGTCGCGAGCAGTACTTC. As protein: CASSQGQGREQYF.

This chain joins TRBV7-8 and TRBJ1-1; the D is unclear. V was clipped by 2 bases and J by 5 bases, with 12 bases between them. CDR1 and CDR2 (germline): SGHVS, FQNEAQ. The CDR3 has 14 amino acids. The CDR3 sequence: CASSLSTGRTEAFF. The CDR3 nucleotides are TGTGCCAGCAGCTTATCTACGGGTAGGACTGAAGCTTTCTTT. Combining the CDR3 with reference TRBV7-8 and TRBJ1-1 gives the whole variable domain GAGVSQSPRYKVAKRGQDVALRCDPISGHVSLFWYQQALGQGPEFLTYFQNEAQLDKSGLPSDRFFAERPEGSVSTLKIQRTQQEDSAVYLCASSLSTGRTEAFFGQGTRLTVV.

The genes are TRBV18 and TRBJ2-3; D is unresolved. Per germline, CDR1 KGHSH and CDR2 LQKENI. This CDR3 is 15 amino acids long. The V and J ends lost 4 bases and 6 bases respectively, with 17 bases between them. CDR3 sequence (DNA): TGTGCCAGCTCACAACCGTGGCTCCTCGGGGATACGCAGTATTTT. Residues: CASSQPWLLGDTQYF.

The gene calls are TRBV7-2 and TRBJ2-2, with 8 bases fitting TRBD1. The CDR3 length is 16 residues. The V segment lost 1 base and the J segment 4 bases; nucleotides outside the gene matches: 5. CDR1 is SGHTA and CDR2 is FQGNSA in the germline V gene. The CDR3 DNA reads as TGTGCCAGCAGCTTAGTGGGGACAGGATTCACCGGGGAGCTGTTTTTT. Translation: CASSLVGTGFTGELFF. Combining the CDR3 with reference TRBV7-2 and TRBJ2-2 gives the whole variable domain GAGVSQSPSNKVTEKGKDVELRCDPISGHTALYWYRQSLGQGLEFLIYFQGNSAPDKSGLPSDRFSAERTGGSVSTLTIQRTQQEDSAVYLCASSLVGTGFTGELFFGEGSRLTVL.

The V and J genes are TRBV7-9 and TRBJ2-6, with a weak D call TRBD1 (6 bases). V was pared by 0 bases and J by 2 bases, with 8 bases between. The CDR3 contains 16 residues. CDR1 SEHNR and CDR2 FQNEAQ come from the germline V gene (reference sequence). The CDR3 spells CASSLAAGAGANVLTF. In DNA, the CDR3 is TGTGCCAGCAGCTTAGCGGCAGGGGCTGGGGCCAACGTCCTGACTTTC.

CDR3 coding DNA: TGTGCCAGCAGCTTGGAGCCAACTGGATCTGGAAACACCATATATTTT. This gives the protein CASSLEPTGSGNTIYF. The chain recombines TRBV7-9 with TRBJ1-3, with D unclear. V lost 3 bases and J lost 1, with 13 bases in between. CDR3 length equals 16 residues. The V gene's germline CDR1 is SEHNR and CDR2 FQNEAQ (reference sequence).